The 8 T cell receptor beta chains below come from one sample, sequenced in a study of identifying expanded T cells in peripheral blood. The assay was immunoSEQ multiplex PCR, and TCRdb's table has in-frame clones only and misses some. The repertoire holds 120,000 or so clones, with about four fifths as singletons. Sequenced: blood. The receptors originated from a person aged 18 to 70 in good health.

This sequence joins TRBV18 and TRBJ1-1; D gene ambiguous. The CDR3 runs to 15 residues. V shed 5 bases and J shed 0 bases, with 13 bases lying between them. Germline lookup yields CDR1 KGHSH and CDR2 LQKENI. CDR3 protein: CASSSLSRLNTEAFF. The CDR3 nucleotides are TGTGCCAGCTCATCCCTATCCAGGTTGAACACTGAAGCTTTCTTT.

V and J are TRBV11-2 and TRBJ1-5; D gene unclear. The CDR3 runs to 15 residues. The germline gives CDR1 SGHAT, CDR2 FQNNGV. Trimming took off 0 bases at V and 4 bases at J, with 10 bases between the two ends. CDR3 sequence reads: CASSLDPNPNQPQHF. The CDR3 DNA reads as TGTGCCAGCAGCTTAGATCCAAACCCTAATCAGCCCCAGCATTTT.

This clone was seen just once. The chain carries TRBV2 and TRBJ1-1; the match to TRBD1 covers 11 bases. CDR1 is SNHLY, CDR2 FYNNEI, per germline. The CDR3 is 15 residues long. V lost 6 bases, J lost 4 bases, and 7 bases stayed unmatched. CDR3 DNA sequence: TGTGCCAGCAGCTCCGGGACAGGGGGTGTCACTGAAGCTTTCTTT. Amino acid sequence: CASSSGTGGVTEAFF.

This clone has just a few counts. The chain joins TRBV25-1 to TRBJ1-6, with 7 bases fitting TRBD1. Germline V gives CDR1 MGHDK, CDR2 SYGVNS. The junction had 6 bases not matched to a gene; V was cut back by 4 bases and J by 0 bases. This CDR3 has 17 residues. CDR3 region: CASSGQGESSYNSPLHF. Written as DNA, the CDR3 is TGTGCCAGCAGTGGACAGGGTGAGAGCTCCTATAATTCACCCCTCCACTTT.

The genes are TRBV10-3 and TRBJ2-7; a weak D match, TRBD1 (5 bases). The CDR3 is 12 residues long. Germline CDR1 reads ENHRY; CDR2 reads SYGVKD. V lost 4 bases, J lost 6 bases, and 10 bases lay in between. CDR3 protein: CAISATDLEQYF. The CDR3 DNA reads as TGTGCCATCAGTGCGACAGATCTCGAGCAGTACTTC.

The chain joins TRBV6-1 to TRBJ2-3, with 11 bases matching TRBD2. The germline CDR1 and CDR2 sequences are MNHNS and SASEGT. With V trimmed by 6 bases and J by 2 bases, 1 base remained unmatched. CDR3 length: 14 amino acids. DNA for the CDR3: TGTGCCAGCAGGACTAGCGGGGCCACAGATACGCAGTATTTT. This gives the protein CASRTSGATDTQYF.

In DNA, the CDR3 is TGTGCCAGCACCTACTCCCTCCTTAGGGGCAGTGAAGAGACCCAGTACTTC. It encodes CASTYSLLRGSEETQYF. V usage is TRBV2 and J usage is TRBJ2-5; D may be TRBD1 (5 bases). Germline CDR1 and CDR2: SNHLY and FYNNEI. The CDR3 totals 17 residues. V was pared by 7 bases and J by 3 bases, with 24 bases between.

The V gene is TRBV11-3, the J gene TRBJ1-2, with 7 bases aligning to TRBD1. This CDR3 comprises 15 residues. The V gene end was trimmed by 6 bases and the J gene end by 7 bases; junction bases not matched to a gene: 14. Looked up from germline, CDR1 is SGHNT and CDR2 is YENEEA. CDR3: CASSSSGTVLSGYTF. CDR3 in DNA: TGTGCCAGCAGTTCCTCTGGGACAGTGCTCTCTGGCTACACCTTC.